This record concerns one TCR beta chain sequence. This sample is part of a study of blood T cell repertoires in COVID-19. Overall study: Whether acute or convalescent, the COVID-19 samples came from the United States, Italy and Spain. T cells, B-cell-depleted T cells, or PBMCs provided the cDNA or gDNA that served as material.

The CDR3 is 15 amino acids. The germline V gene encodes CDR1 SGDLS and CDR2 YYNGEE. With 4 bases clipped from V and 1 base from J, the junction kept 3 bases outside the gene matches. Authors' analysis steps: Estimated nucleated cell counts came from reference gene primer amplification. Repertoires were generated with immunoSEQ multiplex PCR, while TCRdb's copy carries only in-frame clones and drops some. The V and J calls and the clone size are those of that table, but D and trimming were determined from the DNA. The sample carries 120,000 or so clones, roughly 90% recorded once. The sample consisted of peripheral blood. The chain has TRBV9 and TRBJ1-4, with 8 positions matching TRBD1. The sequence came from a man aged 45-65 years with acute or convalescent COVID-19. The CDR3 sequence is CASSTGTGTNEKLFF. CDR3 DNA sequence: TGTGCCAGCAGCACCGGGACAGGAACTAATGAAAAACTGTTTTTT.